This entry is about one T cell receptor (beta chain). Its antigen remains unidentified. Only in-frame clones appear in the TCRdb table, and some are missing; sequencing was by immunoSEQ multiplex PCR. The sample contains roughly 65,000 clones, around 83% of which appear only once. V lost 0 bases to trimming and J lost 9 bases, with 15 bases between them. Germline values: CDR1 LGHDT, CDR2 YNNKEL (reference sequence). The CDR3 is made up of 15 amino acids. The sample is drawn from a study of T cell responses to AZD1222 COVID-19 vaccine. The study's findings and limits: Repertoire samples came only from after the peak T cell response.

The sample here was peripheral blood, taken on day 0 of AZD1222 vaccination. The TCR originated in an adult in good health. The chain combines TRBV3-1 (or the pseudogene TRBV3-2) with TRBJ1-5; D is possibly TRBD1 (5 bases). As DNA, the CDR3 is TGTGCCAGCAGCCAAGATTTCGGGGGAGGCAGGCCCCAGCATTTT. This sequence encodes CASSQDFGGGRPQHF.